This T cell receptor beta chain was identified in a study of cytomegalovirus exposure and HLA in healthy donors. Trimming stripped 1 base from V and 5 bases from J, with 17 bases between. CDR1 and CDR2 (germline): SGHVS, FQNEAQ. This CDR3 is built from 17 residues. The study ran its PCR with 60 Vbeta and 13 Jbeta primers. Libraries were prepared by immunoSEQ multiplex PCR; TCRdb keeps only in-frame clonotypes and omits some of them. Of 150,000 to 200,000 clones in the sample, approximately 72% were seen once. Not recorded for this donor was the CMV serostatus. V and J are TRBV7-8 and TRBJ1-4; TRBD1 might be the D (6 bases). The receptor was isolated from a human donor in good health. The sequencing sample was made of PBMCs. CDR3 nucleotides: TGTGCCAGCAGCTTAGGAAAACTGGGGGCTGGGAATGAAAAACTGTTTTTT. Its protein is CASSLGKLGAGNEKLFF.